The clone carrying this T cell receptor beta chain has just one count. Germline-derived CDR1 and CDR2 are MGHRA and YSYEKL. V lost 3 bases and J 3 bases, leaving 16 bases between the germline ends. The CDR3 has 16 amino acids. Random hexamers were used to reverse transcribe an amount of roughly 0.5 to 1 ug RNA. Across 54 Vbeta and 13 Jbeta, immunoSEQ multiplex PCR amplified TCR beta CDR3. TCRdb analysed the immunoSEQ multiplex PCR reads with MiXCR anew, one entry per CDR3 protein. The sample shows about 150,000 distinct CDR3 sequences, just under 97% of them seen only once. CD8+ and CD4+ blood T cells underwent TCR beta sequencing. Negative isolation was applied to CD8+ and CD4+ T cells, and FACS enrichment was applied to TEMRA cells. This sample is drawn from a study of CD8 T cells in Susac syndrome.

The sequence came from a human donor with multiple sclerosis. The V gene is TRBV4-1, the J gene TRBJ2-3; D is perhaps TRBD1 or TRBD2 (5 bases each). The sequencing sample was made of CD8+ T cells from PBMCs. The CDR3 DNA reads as TGCGCCAGCAGCCACGGGACGGCCCACTTAACAGATACGCAGTATTTT. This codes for CASSHGTAHLTDTQYF.